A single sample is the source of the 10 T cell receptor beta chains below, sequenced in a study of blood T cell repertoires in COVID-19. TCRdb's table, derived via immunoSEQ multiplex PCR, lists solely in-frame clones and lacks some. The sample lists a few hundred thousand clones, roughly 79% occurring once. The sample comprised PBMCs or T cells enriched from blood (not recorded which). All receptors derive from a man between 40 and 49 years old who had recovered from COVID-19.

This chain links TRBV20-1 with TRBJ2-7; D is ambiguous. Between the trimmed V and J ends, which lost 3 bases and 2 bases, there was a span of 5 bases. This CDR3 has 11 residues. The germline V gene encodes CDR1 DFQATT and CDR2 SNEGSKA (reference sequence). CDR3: CSASATYEQYF. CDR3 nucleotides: TGCAGTGCTAGTGCAACCTACGAGCAGTACTTC.

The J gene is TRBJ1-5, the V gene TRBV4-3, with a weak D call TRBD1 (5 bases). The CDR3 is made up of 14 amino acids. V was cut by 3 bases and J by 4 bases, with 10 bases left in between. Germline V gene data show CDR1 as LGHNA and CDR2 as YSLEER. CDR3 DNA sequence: TGCGCCAGCAGCCAGACAGTGCGGAATCAGCCCCAGCATTTT. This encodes CASSQTVRNQPQHF.

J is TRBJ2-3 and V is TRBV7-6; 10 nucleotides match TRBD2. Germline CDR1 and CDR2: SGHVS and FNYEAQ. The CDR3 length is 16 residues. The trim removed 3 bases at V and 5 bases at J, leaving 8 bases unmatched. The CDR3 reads CASSLGRLAGEDTQYF. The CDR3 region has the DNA TGTGCCAGCAGCTTGGGTAGGCTAGCGGGGGAAGATACGCAGTATTTT.

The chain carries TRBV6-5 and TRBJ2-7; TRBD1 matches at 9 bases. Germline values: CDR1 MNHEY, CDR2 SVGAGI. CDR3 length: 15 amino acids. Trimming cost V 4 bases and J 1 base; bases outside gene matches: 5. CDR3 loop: CASSSPGQGSYEQYF. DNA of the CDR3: TGTGCCAGCAGTTCCCCGGGACAGGGATCCTACGAGCAGTACTTC.

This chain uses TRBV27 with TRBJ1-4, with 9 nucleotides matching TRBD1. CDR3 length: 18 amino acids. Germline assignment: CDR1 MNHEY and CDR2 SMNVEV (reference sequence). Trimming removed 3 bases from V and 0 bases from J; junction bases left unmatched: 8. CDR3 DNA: TGTGCCAGCAGTTTCCGCGCGACAGGGGGGGCAACTAATGAAAAACTGTTTTTT. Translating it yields CASSFRATGGATNEKLFF.

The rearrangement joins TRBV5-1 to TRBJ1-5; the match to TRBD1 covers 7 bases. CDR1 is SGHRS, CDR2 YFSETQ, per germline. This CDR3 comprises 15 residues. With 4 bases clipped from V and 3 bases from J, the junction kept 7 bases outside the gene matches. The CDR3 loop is CASSPKTGPNQPQHF. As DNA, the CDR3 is TGCGCCAGCAGCCCAAAGACAGGGCCCAATCAGCCCCAGCATTTT. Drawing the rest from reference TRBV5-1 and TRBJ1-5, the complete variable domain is KAGVTQTPRYLIKTRGQQVTLSCSPISGHRSVSWYQQTPGQGLQFLFEYFSETQRNKGNFPGRFSGRQFSNSRSEMNVSTLELGDSALYLCASSPKTGPNQPQHFGDGTRLSIL.

CDR3 bases: TGTGCCACCAGCAGAGAGGGCGGGGGCACCATATATTTT. Residues: CATSREGGGTIYF. This rearrangement joins TRBV15 to TRBJ1-3; TRBD1 is a possible D gene (5 bases). The V end was cut by 0 bases, the J end by 9 bases, with 9 bases between. Germline-derived CDR1 and CDR2 are LNHNV and YYDKDF (reference sequence). This CDR3 has 13 residues.

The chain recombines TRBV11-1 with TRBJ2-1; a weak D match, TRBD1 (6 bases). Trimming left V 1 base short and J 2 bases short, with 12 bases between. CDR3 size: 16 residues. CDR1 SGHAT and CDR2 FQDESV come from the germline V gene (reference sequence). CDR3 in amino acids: CASSLGGRPPYNEQFF. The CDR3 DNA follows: TGTGCCAGCAGCTTAGGGGGGCGCCCCCCCTACAATGAGCAGTTCTTC.

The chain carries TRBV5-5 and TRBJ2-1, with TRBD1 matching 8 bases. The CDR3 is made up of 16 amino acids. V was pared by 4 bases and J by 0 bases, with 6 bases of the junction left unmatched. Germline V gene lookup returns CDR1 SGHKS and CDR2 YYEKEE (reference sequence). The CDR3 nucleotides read TGTGCCAGCAGCCGGTCCGGGACAGGCTCCTACAATGAGCAGTTCTTC. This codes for CASSRSGTGSYNEQFF.

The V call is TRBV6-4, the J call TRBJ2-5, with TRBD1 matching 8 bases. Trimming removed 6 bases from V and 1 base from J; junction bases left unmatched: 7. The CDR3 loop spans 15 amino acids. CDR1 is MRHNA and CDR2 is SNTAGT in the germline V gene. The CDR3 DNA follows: TGTGCCAGCAGGCGGACAGGGCATTCCCAAGAGACCCAGTACTTC. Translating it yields CASRRTGHSQETQYF.